One sample yielded the 31 T cell receptor beta chains listed below, sequenced in a study of T cell repertoires in cytomegalovirus infection. TCRdb processed the reads anew with MiXCR; each CDR3 protein has one entry. The sample lists around 630,000 distinct CDR3 sequences; 20% to 25% were seen once. What was sequenced was CD8+ T cells from PBMCs. Receptors originate from a human donor in good health (CMV status not recorded). Some clones in this sample may be carry-over from other donors' samples.

In its sample, this clonotype was seen many times. The CDR3 DNA is TGTGCCAGCAGCTTGAAGGGCAATGAGCAGTTCTTC. Translation gives CASSLKGNEQFF. The rearrangement joins TRBV7-2 to TRBJ2-1; D is undetermined. The V gene's germline CDR1 is SGHTA and CDR2 FQGNSA. The CDR3 has 12 amino acids. V was clipped by 3 bases and J by 6 bases, with 6 bases between them.

The chain joins TRBV6-2 or TRBV6-3 to TRBJ1-5, with a possible D match to TRBD1 (6 bases). The CDR3 extends over 16 amino acids. V was clipped by 0 bases and J by 2 bases, with 11 bases between them. Germline V gene sequence: CDR1 MNHEY, CDR2 SVGEGT. The CDR3 loop is CASSYSIGGGNQPQHF. CDR3 nucleotides: TGTGCCAGCAGTTACTCGATAGGGGGAGGCAATCAGCCCCAGCATTTT.

This clonotype was recorded many times. The chain uses TRBV7-8 and TRBJ2-3, with 7 bases identical to TRBD2. Germline CDR1 SGHVS, CDR2 FQNEAQ. V lost 4 bases to trimming and J lost 3 bases; unmatched junction nucleotides: 10. The length of the CDR3 is 16 residues. The CDR3 sequence: CASSYNYPGLTDTQYF. In DNA form, the CDR3 reads TGTGCCAGCAGCTATAACTATCCGGGACTAACAGATACGCAGTATTTT.

This clonotype was found many times. CDR3 protein: CASSPDRGHYEQYV. The CDR3 region has the DNA TGTGCCAGCAGCCCGGACAGGGGGCATTACGAGCAGTACGTC. The V gene is TRBV7-6, the J gene TRBJ2-7; 11 bases are a match to TRBD1. The V and J ends lost 5 bases and 4 bases, in that order; junction bases with no gene match: 4. Germline V CDR1 and CDR2: SGHVS, FNYEAQ. This CDR3 is built from 14 residues.

CDR3 amino acids: CASSLESQIEFF. DNA for the CDR3: TGTGCCAGCAGCTTAGAGTCACAAATTGAGTTCTTC. The V gene is TRBV7-9, the J gene TRBJ2-1; D call uncertain. Trimming removed 1 base from V and 14 bases from J, with 12 bases in between. The CDR3 consists of 12 residues. Germline loops: CDR1 SEHNR, CDR2 FQNEAQ (reference sequence).

This clonotype was counted ten times or more. The chain employs TRBV7-9 and TRBJ1-2; possible D gene TRBD1, 6 bases. V gave up 3 bases and J gave up 4 bases, with 12 bases separating them. This CDR3 has 14 amino acids. The germline V gene has CDR1 SEHNR and CDR2 FQNEAQ (reference sequence). CDR3: CASSFPDSPYGYTF. In nucleotides, the CDR3 is TGTGCCAGCAGCTTCCCGGACAGCCCCTATGGCTACACCTTC.

The gene calls are TRBV5-5 and TRBJ2-1; 8 nucleotides agree with TRBD2. The CDR3 contains 16 residues. The germline gives CDR1 SGHKS, CDR2 YYEKEE (reference sequence). The V segment lost 0 bases and the J segment 5 bases; nucleotides outside the gene matches: 7. The chain's CDR3 is CASSLGDRAGDNEQFF. CDR3 DNA: TGTGCCAGCAGCTTGGGTGATCGAGCGGGAGACAATGAGCAGTTCTTC.

This clonotype was detected many times. This rearrangement joins TRBV7-2 to TRBJ2-1; TRBD1 agrees at 9 bases. J lost 5 bases, V lost 5 bases, and 7 bases had no gene match. The CDR3 is made up of 15 amino acids. The germline CDR1 and CDR2 sequences are SGHTA and FQGNSA. The CDR3 sequence is CASSRGQGLNNEQFF. Written as DNA, the CDR3 is TGTGCCAGCAGCCGCGGACAGGGGCTAAACAATGAGCAGTTCTTC.

This clonotype came up a few times. CDR3 sequence: CASSLAGLGGEQYF. The CDR3 bases are TGTGCCAGCAGTCTAGCGGGACTCGGGGGGGAGCAGTACTTC. This sequence joins TRBV6-6 and TRBJ2-7, with TRBD2 matching over 9 bases. Trimming took 5 bases from V and 7 from J; bases not matched to a gene: 9. Germline V lookup: CDR1 MNHNY, CDR2 SVGAGI (reference sequence). The CDR3 totals 14 residues.

The rearrangement uses TRBV6-1 and TRBJ1-1, with D maybe TRBD1 (6 bases). Trimming left V 0 bases short and J 0 bases short, with 14 bases between. The germline CDR1 and CDR2 sequences are MNHNS and SASEGT. There are 17 residues in the CDR3. The CDR3 loop reads CASSEAPLRGMNTEAFF. The CDR3, as DNA: TGTGCCAGCAGTGAAGCACCCCTCAGGGGCATGAACACTGAAGCTTTCTTT.

Ten or more counts support this clonotype. The J gene is TRBJ1-2, the V gene TRBV6-6; D not resolved. Trimming removed 7 bases at V and 7 bases at J, with 13 bases between. There are 12 residues in the CDR3. Germline V lookup: CDR1 MNHNY, CDR2 SVGAGI (reference sequence). Here the CDR3 reads CASTPGAVGYTF. CDR3 sequence (DNA): TGTGCCAGCACCCCTGGTGCGGTTGGCTACACCTTC.

The genes are TRBV19 and TRBJ2-1, with 7 positions matching TRBD1. Germline V lookup: CDR1 LNHDA, CDR2 SQIVND (reference sequence). V trimming: 5 bases; J trimming: 6 bases; junction bases outside the gene matches: 10. This CDR3 has 15 amino acids. The CDR3 loop is CASSAGTESPNEQFF. CDR3 sequence (DNA): TGTGCCAGTAGTGCCGGGACAGAGTCCCCCAATGAGCAGTTCTTC.

The gene calls are TRBV20-1 and TRBJ2-7, with 7 bases lining up with TRBD1. The CDR3 is 14 residues long. Germline loops: CDR1 DFQATT, CDR2 SNEGSKA (reference sequence). V trimming: 5 bases; J trimming: 0 bases; junction bases outside the gene matches: 7. Here the CDR3 reads CSAAWDRSSYEQYV. The CDR3 region has the DNA TGCAGTGCTGCCTGGGACAGAAGCTCCTACGAGCAGTACGTC.

The chain employs TRBV10-3 and TRBJ2-1; the match to TRBD2 covers 8 bases. The CDR3 loop spans 15 amino acids. Germline trimming cut 4 bases from V and 0 bases from J; bases unmatched to any gene: 2. CDR1 is ENHRY and CDR2 is SYGVKD in the germline V gene. CDR3 nucleotides: TGTGCCATCAGTGCGGGGGGGCTCTCCTACAATGAGCAGTTCTTC. Amino acid sequence: CAISAGGLSYNEQFF.

This chain joins TRBV6-5 and TRBJ1-2; D is unresolved. Germline V gives CDR1 MNHEY, CDR2 SVGAGI. The germline V and J ends were trimmed by 2 bases and 7 bases, with 11 bases remaining between them. The CDR3 runs 13 residues. The CDR3 reads CASSYGPLVGYTF. The CDR3 DNA reads as TGTGCCAGCAGTTACGGACCACTTGTTGGCTACACCTTC.

The V gene is TRBV28, the J gene TRBJ2-1; 12 bases are a match to TRBD2. V dropped 5 bases and J dropped 8; count of bases not matched to a gene: 10. CDR3 size: 16 residues. Germline assignment: CDR1 MDHEN and CDR2 SYDVKM. The CDR3 DNA is TGTGCCAGCAGTGCGGAGACTAGCGGGGGTCGAGATGAGCAGTTCTTC. It translates to CASSAETSGGRDEQFF.

This clonotype was counted only a few times. The chain combines TRBV5-6 with TRBJ2-3, with TRBD2 matching 13 bases. V trimming: 3 bases; J trimming: 2 bases; junction bases outside the gene matches: 3. This CDR3 comprises 16 residues. Germline CDR1 reads SGHDT; CDR2 reads YYEEEE. This chain's CDR3 is CASSSGLAGATDTQYF. The CDR3 nucleotides read TGTGCCAGCAGCTCAGGACTAGCGGGGGCCACAGATACGCAGTATTTT.

This clonotype has a handful of counts. This chain joins TRBV10-3 and TRBJ2-1, with 8 nucleotides matching TRBD1. The germline V gene encodes CDR1 ENHRY and CDR2 SYGVKD. The CDR3 consists of 13 residues. Trimming at V came to 11 bases and at J to 9 bases, leaving 12 bases not matched to a gene. CDR3 amino acids: CAARTGTKGEQFF. Written as DNA, the CDR3 is TGTGCCGCCAGGACAGGGACCAAAGGTGAGCAGTTCTTC.

A remark on this clonotype: A junction boundary mismatches the germline segment, possibly from a read error. The chain employs TRBV4-1 and TRBJ2-1, with 16 bases fitting TRBD2. Germline V gene data show CDR1 as MGHRA and CDR2 as YSYEKL. The CDR3 is 18 residues long. CDR3 nucleotide sequence: TGTGCCAGCAGCCAAGAGTTTTGGGGACTAGCGGGGGGGAATGAGCAGTTCTTC. Translated: CASSQEFWGLAGGNEQFF.

The chain carries TRBV5-1 and TRBJ2-3; TRBD2 might be the D (6 bases). Germline lookup yields CDR1 SGHRS and CDR2 YFSETQ. The germline V and J ends were trimmed by 5 bases and 6 bases, with 13 bases remaining between them. This CDR3 is built from 13 residues. The CDR3 nucleotides read TGCGCCAGCAGGCGGGACGGAAGGGATACGCAGTATTTT. Translated: CASRRDGRDTQYF.

This clonotype occurred many times. The V and J genes are TRBV7-8 and TRBJ2-2; D might be TRBD1 (6 bases). This CDR3 contains 16 residues. V gave up 2 bases and J gave up 1 base, with 11 bases separating them. Germline V lookup: CDR1 SGHVS, CDR2 FQNEAQ. The CDR3 sequence: CASSLFGQLNTGELFF. CDR3 bases: TGTGCCAGCAGCTTATTTGGACAGCTGAACACCGGGGAGCTGTTTTTT.

In the case of this clonotype: A much more abundant neighbour one base away suggests this may be a read error. The chain has TRBV7-2 and TRBJ2-3; 7 bases are shared with TRBD1. Germline-derived CDR1 and CDR2 are SGHTA and FQGNSA. The CDR3 spans 16 residues. This CDR3 is CAISGRGGPSTDTQYF. CDR3 DNA sequence: TGTGCCATCAGCGGCCGAGGGGGCCCCAGCACAGATACGCAGTATTTT.

Concerning this clonotype itself: A read error may explain this, as a much larger clone is one base away. The chain employs TRBV11-1 and TRBJ2-7; D may correspond to TRBD1 or TRBD2 (5 bases each). This CDR3 contains 14 residues. Germline loops: CDR1 SGHAT, CDR2 FQDESV (reference sequence). The CDR3 DNA reads TGTGCCAGCAGCCGCTGGGGGAACTCCTACGAGCGGTACTTC. It translates to CASSRWGNSYERYF.

The CDR3 DNA reads as TGTGCCAGCAGCGGAGACAGGTCTGGGGCCAACGTCCTGACTTTC. Protein: CASSGDRSGANVLTF. The V gene is TRBV9, the J gene TRBJ2-6; tentatively, D is TRBD1 (6 bases). The V gene's germline CDR1 is SGDLS and CDR2 YYNGEE. V shed 3 bases and J shed 1 base, with 8 bases lying between them. The CDR3 runs 15 residues.

This clonotype was observed at least ten times. This sequence joins TRBV10-3 and TRBJ2-6; D assignment may be TRBD1 or TRBD2 (5 bases each). CDR1 is ENHRY, CDR2 SYGVKD, per germline. V was pared by 4 bases and J by 0 bases, with 7 bases between. The CDR3 totals 15 residues. CDR3 DNA sequence: TGTGCCATCAGTGGGGACGACTCTGGGGCCAACGTCCTGACTTTC. Its translation is CAISGDDSGANVLTF.

This clonotype was detected only a few times. The chain has TRBV27 and TRBJ2-1, with D possibly called TRBD1 or TRBD2 (6 bases each). With 4 bases removed from V and 10 bases from J, the gap between germline ends came to 17 bases. This CDR3 has 14 residues. The V gene's germline CDR1 is MNHEY and CDR2 SMNVEV (reference sequence). CDR3 sequence reads: CASSYFKGGWEQFF. The CDR3 nucleotides read TGTGCCAGCAGTTATTTTAAGGGGGGCTGGGAGCAGTTCTTC.

This clonotype appeared a few times. This chain connects TRBV7-6 to TRBJ2-2, with D perhaps TRBD1 or TRBD2 (5 bases each). Deletions cut 5 bases from V and 2 bases from J, with 12 bases between. Germline assignment: CDR1 SGHVS and CDR2 FNYEAQ. This CDR3 is 15 amino acids long. CDR3 in DNA: TGTGCCAGCAGCCCAGGGACCCTTAACACCGGGGAGCTGTTTTTT. It is translated as CASSPGTLNTGELFF.

This clonotype was seen a few times. V is TRBV7-8 and J is TRBJ2-5; 11 nucleotides line up with TRBD1. V lost 6 bases and J lost 2; bases outside the gene matches: 2. The CDR3 sequence is 14 residues long. The germline gives CDR1 SGHVS, CDR2 FQNEAQ. DNA of the CDR3: TGTGCCAGCAGGGACAGGGGGCAACAAGAGACCCAGTACTTC. Translated: CASRDRGQQETQYF.

The J gene is TRBJ2-7, the V gene TRBV20-1; 12 positions match TRBD2. With 5 bases clipped from V and 3 bases from J, the junction kept 2 bases outside the gene matches. The V gene's germline CDR1 is DFQATT and CDR2 SNEGSKA (reference sequence). The CDR3 has 13 amino acids. The CDR3 DNA reads TGCAGTGCTTTGACTAGCGGGGGCTACGAGCAGTACGTC. It translates to CSALTSGGYEQYV.

This clonotype was seen repeatedly, ten times or more. The chain has TRBV7-2 and TRBJ2-5; 11 bases align to TRBD1. Germline V gene sequence: CDR1 SGHTA, CDR2 FQGNSA. The CDR3 runs 15 residues. The junction had 7 bases not matched to a gene; V was cut back by 5 bases and J by 5 bases. The CDR3 bases are TGTGCCAGCAGCCAAGGACAGGGGGCGATGGAGACCCAGTACTTC. Protein sequence: CASSQGQGAMETQYF.

This clonotype was seen a handful of times. This chain uses TRBV18 with TRBJ2-1; D is perhaps TRBD1 (7 bases). Germline CDR1 KGHSH, CDR2 LQKENI. CDR3 size: 15 residues. V was trimmed by 0 bases and J by 5 bases, leaving 11 bases between them. The CDR3 coding sequence is TGTGCCAGCTCACCACCGGAGGGACAGAACAATGAGCAGTTCTTC. Amino acids: CASSPPEGQNNEQFF. The variable domain in full, with the rest retrieved from reference TRBV18 and TRBJ2-1, is NAGVMQNPRHLVRRRGQEARLRCSPMKGHSHVYWYRQLPEEGLKFMVYLQKENIIDESGMPKERFSAEFPKEGPSILRIQQVVRGDSAAYFCASSPPEGQNNEQFFGPGTRLTVL.